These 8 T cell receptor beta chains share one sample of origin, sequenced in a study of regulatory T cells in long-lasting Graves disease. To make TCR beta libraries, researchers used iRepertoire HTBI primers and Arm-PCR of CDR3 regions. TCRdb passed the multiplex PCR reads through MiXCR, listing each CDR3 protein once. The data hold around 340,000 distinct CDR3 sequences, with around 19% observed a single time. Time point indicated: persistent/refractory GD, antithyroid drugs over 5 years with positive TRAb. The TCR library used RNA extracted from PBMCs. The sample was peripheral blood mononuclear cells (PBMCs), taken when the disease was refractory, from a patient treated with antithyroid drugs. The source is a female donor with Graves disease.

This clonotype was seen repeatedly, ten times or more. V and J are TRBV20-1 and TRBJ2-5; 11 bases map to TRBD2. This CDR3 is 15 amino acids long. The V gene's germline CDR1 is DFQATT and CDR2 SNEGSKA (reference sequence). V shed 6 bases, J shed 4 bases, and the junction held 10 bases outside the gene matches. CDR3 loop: CSAIYSGGAGETQYF. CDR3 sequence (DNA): TGCAGTGCCATTTATAGCGGGGGGGCGGGAGAGACCCAGTACTTC.

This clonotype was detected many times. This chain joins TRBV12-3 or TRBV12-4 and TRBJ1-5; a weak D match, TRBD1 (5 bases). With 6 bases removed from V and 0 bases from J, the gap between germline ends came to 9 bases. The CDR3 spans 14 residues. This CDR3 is CASSGTSSNQPQHF. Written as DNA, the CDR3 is TGTGCCAGCAGCGGGACTTCTAGCAATCAGCCCCAGCATTTT.

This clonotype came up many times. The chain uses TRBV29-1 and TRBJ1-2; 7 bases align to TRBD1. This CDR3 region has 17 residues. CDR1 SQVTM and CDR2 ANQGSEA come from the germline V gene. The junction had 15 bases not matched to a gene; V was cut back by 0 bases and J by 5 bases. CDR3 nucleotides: TGCAGCGTTGAAGAGGGACAGTCCACCGCTTTCATTTATGGCTACACCTTC. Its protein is CSVEEGQSTAFIYGYTF.

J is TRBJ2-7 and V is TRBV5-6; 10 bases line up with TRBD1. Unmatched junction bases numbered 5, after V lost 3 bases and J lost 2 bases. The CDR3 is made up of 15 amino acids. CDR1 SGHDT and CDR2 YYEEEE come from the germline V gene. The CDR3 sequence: CASSSRTGGTYEQYF. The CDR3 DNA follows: TGTGCCAGCAGCTCCCGGACAGGGGGGACCTACGAGCAGTACTTC.

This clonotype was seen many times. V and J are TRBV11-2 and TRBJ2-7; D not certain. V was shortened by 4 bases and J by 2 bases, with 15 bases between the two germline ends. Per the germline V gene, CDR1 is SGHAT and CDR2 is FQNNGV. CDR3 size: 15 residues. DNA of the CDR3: TGTGCCAGCAGCTCCCTCGACACCTCCGCCTACGAGCAGTACTTC. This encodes CASSSLDTSAYEQYF.

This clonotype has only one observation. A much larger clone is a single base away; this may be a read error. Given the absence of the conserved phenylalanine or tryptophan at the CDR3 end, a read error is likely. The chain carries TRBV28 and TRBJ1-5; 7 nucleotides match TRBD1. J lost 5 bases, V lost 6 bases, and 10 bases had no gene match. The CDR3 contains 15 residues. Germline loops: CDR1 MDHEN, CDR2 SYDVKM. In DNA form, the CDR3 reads TGTGCCAGCAGGCCACAGGGGAGGGTAGATCAGCCCCAGCATCTT. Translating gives CASRPQGRVDQPQHL.

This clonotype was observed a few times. The CDR3 spells CASRSSGGLDTQYF. The CDR3, as DNA: TGTGCCAGCAGATCCAGCGGGGGCCTAGATACGCAGTATTTT. V usage is TRBV12-3 or TRBV12-4 and J usage is TRBJ2-3; 8 nucleotides agree with TRBD2. The trim removed 6 bases at V and 5 bases at J, leaving 7 bases unmatched. The CDR3 is 14 residues long.

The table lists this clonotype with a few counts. The CDR3 here is CASIRDVSSSYNEQFF. The CDR3 DNA reads as TGTGCCAGCATCCGGGACGTGTCGAGCTCCTACAATGAGCAGTTCTTC. The chain joins TRBV6-1 to TRBJ2-1; possibly TRBD1 or TRBD2 for D (5 bases each). CDR1 MNHNS and CDR2 SASEGT come from the germline V gene. This CDR3 is 16 amino acids long. V was trimmed by 7 bases and J by 0 bases, leaving 16 bases between them.